This T cell receptor (beta chain) appears in the sequencing data of a study of T cells in localized non-small cell lung cancer. Study conclusions and caveats: Adjacent lung tissue had a median roughly 55 of the top 100 clones found in the tumor. Uninvolved adjacent lung showed peak T cell clonality, exceeding tumor.

The CDR3 spans 17 residues. V lost 7 bases, J lost 0 bases, and 4 bases stayed unmatched. From germline, CDR1 is LNHDA and CDR2 SQIVND (reference sequence). In its sample, this clone was seen a few times. No antigen is known for it. Assay: immunoSEQ multiplex PCR; the TCRdb copy retains only in-frame clones and omits some. The sample holds some 1,000 clones, 20% seen once. This TCR was sampled from a female donor older than 55 with stage I squamous cell lung carcinoma. The V gene is TRBV19, the J gene TRBJ2-2, with 14 bases that match TRBD2. The starting material was lung tumor tissue, obtained before any cancer treatment. CDR3 coding DNA: TGTGCCAGTAAGGGACTAGCGGGAGTGGCGAACACCGGGGAGCTGTTTTTT. This codes for CASKGLAGVANTGELFF.